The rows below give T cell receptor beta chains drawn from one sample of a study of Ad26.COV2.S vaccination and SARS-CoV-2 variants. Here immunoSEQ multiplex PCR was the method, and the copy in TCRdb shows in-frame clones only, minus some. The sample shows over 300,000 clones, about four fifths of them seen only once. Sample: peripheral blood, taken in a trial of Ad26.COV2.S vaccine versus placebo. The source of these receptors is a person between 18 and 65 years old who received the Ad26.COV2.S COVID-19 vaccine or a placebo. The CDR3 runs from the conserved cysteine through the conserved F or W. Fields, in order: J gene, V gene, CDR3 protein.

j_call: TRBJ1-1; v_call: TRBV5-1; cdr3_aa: CASSEQPGQGLTEAFF
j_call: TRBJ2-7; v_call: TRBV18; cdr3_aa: CASSPPSAGAMRGSYEQYF
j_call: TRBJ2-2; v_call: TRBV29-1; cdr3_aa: CSARKGELFF
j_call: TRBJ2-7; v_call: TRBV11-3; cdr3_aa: CASSLTGGIYEQYF
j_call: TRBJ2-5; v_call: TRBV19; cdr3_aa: CASKSRGETQYF
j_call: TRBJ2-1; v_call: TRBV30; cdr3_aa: CAWSPGTLNEQFF
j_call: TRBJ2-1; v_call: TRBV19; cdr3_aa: CASSIRDRGGNEQFF
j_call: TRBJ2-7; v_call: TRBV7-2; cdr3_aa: CASSLAGAIYEQYF
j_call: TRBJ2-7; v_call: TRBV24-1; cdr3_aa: CATSDGLASSYEQYF
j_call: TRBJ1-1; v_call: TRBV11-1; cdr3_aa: CASSFRGTFMNTEAFF
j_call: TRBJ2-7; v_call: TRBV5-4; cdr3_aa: CASSYFPDRGRYEQYF
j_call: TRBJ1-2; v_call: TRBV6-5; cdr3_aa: CASRARDTWGGYTF
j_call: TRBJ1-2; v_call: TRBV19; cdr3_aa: CASSPPTRHGYTF
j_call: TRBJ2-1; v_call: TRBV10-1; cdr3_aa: CAIPGEGNNEQFF
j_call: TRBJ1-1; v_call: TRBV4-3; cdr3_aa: CASSRRRNTEAFF
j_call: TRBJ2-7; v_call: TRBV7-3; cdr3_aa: CASSPGLALSYEQYF
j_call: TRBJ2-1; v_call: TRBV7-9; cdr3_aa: CASSSTGGPFNEQFF
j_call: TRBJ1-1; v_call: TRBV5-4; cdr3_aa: CASSPASGALEAFF
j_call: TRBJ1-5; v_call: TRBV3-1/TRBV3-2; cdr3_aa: CARPQVCQPQHF
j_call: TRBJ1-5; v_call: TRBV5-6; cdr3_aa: CASNKGEGSNQPQHF
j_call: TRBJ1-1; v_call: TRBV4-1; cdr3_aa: CASSQGGGAGETEAFF
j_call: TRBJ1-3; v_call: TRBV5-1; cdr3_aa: CASSLWTGAGNTIYF
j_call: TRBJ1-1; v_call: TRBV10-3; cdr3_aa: CAISESAGGSGNTEAFF
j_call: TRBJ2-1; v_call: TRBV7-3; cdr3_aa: CASSEFSGSYNEQFF
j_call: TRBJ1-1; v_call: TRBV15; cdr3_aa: CATSRERGNPEAFF
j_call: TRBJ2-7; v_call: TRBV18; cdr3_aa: CASSPPSKGHSEQYF
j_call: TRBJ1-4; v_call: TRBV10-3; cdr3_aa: CAISNRGEPNEKLFF
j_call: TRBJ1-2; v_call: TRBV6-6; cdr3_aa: CASSFDPTAYGYTF
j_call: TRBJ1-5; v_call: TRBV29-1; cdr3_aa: CSVGGSNQPQHF
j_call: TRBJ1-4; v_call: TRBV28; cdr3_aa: CASSPTVAPWEKLFF
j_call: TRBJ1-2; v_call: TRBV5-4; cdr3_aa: CASSPGQNYGYTF
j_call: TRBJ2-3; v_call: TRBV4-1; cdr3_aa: CASSQATLTGTDTQYF
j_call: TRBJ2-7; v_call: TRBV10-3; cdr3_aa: CAISEVGRSSYEQYF
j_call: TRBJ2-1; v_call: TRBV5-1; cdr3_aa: CASSLDGVSSYNEQFF
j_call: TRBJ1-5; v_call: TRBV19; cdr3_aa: CASSMGLQPQHF
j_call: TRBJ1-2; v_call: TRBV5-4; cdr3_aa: CAVWGYGYTF
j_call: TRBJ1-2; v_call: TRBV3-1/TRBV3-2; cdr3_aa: CASTPQQGVYGYTF
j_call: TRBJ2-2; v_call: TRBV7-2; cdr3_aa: CASSLLAGVNTGELFF
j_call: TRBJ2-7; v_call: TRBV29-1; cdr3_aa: CSVGLAGPYEQYF
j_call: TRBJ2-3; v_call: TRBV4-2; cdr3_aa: CASSQDRRFAEPATDTQYF
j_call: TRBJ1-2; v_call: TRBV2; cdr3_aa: CASRSLGGYTF
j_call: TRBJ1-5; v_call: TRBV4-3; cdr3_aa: CASSQDFRGVEPQHF
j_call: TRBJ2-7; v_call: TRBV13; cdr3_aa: CASSLTPPDEQYF
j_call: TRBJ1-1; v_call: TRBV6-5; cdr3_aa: CASGYPGSPEAFF
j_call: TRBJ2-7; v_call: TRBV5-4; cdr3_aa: CASSDPSGSYEQYF
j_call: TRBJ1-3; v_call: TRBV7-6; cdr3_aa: CASSSRDRGRSGNTIYF
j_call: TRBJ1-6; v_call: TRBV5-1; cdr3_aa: CASSLEPGADSPLHF
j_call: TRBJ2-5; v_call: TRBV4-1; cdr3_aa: CASSRSAIGETQYF
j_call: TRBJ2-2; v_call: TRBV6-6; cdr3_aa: CASIIQGLNTGELFF